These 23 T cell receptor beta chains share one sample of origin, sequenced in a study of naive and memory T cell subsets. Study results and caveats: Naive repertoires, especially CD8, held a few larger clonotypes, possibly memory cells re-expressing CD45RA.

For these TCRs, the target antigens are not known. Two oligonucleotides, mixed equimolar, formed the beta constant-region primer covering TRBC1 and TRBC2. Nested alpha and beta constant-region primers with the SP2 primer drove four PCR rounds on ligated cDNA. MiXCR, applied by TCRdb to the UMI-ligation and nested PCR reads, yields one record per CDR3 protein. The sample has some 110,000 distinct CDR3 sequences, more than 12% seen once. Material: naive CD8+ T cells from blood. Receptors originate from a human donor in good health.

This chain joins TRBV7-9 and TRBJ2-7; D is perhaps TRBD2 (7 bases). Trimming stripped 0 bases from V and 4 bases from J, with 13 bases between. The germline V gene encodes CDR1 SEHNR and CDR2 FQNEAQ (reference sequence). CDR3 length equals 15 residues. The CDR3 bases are TGTGCCAGCAGCTTAGCCCCCGGGGGGCGTTACGAGCAGTACTTC. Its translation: CASSLAPGGRYEQYF.

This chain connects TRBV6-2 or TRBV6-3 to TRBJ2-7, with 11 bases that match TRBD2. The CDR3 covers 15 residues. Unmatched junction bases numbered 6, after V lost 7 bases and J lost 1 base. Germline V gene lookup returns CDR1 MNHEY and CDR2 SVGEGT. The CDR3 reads CASTELAGVSYEQYF. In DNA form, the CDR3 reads TGTGCCAGCACCGAACTAGCGGGGGTTTCCTACGAGCAGTACTTC.

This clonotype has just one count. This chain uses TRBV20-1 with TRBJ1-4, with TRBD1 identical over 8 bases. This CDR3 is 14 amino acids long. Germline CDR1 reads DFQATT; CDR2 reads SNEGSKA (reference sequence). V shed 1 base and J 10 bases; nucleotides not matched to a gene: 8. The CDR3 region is CSARVDREYGKLFF. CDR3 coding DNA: TGCAGTGCTAGAGTGGACAGGGAGTATGGAAAACTGTTTTTT.

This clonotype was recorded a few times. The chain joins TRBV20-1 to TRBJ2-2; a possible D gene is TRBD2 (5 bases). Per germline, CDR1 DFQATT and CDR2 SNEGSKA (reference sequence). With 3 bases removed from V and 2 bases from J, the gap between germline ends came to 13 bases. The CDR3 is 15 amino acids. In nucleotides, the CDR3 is TGCAGTGCTAGGACTGGACTTACTAACACCGGGGAGCTGTTTTTT. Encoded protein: CSARTGLTNTGELFF.

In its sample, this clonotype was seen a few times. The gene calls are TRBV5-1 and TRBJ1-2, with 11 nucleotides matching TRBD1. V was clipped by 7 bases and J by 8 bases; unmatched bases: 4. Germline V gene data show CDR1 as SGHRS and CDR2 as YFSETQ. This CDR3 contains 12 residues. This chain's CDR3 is CASGTGGRGYTF. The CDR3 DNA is TGCGCCAGCGGGACAGGGGGTAGAGGCTACACCTTC.

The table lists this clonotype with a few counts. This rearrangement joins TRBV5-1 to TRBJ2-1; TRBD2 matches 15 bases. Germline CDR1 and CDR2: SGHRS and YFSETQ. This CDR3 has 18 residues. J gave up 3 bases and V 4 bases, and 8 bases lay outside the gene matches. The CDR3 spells CASSDNPGLAGGYNEQFF. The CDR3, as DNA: TGCGCCAGCAGCGATAATCCGGGACTAGCGGGAGGCTACAATGAGCAGTTCTTC.

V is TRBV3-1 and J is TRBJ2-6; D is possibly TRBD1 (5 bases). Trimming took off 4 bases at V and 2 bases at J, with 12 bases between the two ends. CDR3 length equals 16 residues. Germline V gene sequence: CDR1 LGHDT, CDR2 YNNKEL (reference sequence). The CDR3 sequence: CASSPTPTAGANVLTF. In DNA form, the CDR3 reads TGTGCCAGCAGCCCCACCCCGACAGCTGGGGCCAACGTCCTGACTTTC.

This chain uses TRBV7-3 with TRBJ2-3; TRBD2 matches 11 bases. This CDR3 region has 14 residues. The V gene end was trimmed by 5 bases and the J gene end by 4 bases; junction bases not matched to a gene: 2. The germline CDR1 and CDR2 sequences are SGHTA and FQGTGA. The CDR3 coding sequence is TGTGCCAGCAGCATGGGACTAGCGGCAGATACGCAGTATTTT. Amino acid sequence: CASSMGLAADTQYF.

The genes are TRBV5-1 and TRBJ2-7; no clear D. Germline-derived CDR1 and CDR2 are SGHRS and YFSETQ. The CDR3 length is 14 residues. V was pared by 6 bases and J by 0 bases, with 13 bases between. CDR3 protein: CASKQEGNSYEQYF. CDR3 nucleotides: TGCGCCAGCAAGCAAGAAGGTAACTCCTACGAGCAGTACTTC.

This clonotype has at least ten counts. Written as DNA, the CDR3 is TGTGCCAGCAGCCTAATCCTATCCAGGAACACTGAAGCTTTCTTT. Translated: CASSLILSRNTEAFF. The chain uses TRBV7-9 and TRBJ1-1; unclear D gene. CDR1 and CDR2 from the germline V gene are SEHNR and FQNEAQ (reference sequence). The CDR3 runs 15 residues. V was shortened by 5 bases and J by 1 base, with 14 bases between the two germline ends.

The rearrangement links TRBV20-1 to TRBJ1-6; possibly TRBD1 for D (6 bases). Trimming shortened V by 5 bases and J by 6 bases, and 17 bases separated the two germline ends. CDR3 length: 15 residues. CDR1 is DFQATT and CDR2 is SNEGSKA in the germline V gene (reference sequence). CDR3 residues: CSAWTAKLGNSPLHF. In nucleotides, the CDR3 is TGCAGTGCTTGGACAGCGAAATTGGGTAATTCACCCCTCCACTTT.

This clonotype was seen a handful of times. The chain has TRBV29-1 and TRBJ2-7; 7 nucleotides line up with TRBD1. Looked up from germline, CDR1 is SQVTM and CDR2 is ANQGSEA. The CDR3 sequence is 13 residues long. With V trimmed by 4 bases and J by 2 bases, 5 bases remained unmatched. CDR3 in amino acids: CSVVWQGAYEQYF. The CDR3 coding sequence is TGCAGCGTTGTATGGCAGGGGGCCTACGAGCAGTACTTC.

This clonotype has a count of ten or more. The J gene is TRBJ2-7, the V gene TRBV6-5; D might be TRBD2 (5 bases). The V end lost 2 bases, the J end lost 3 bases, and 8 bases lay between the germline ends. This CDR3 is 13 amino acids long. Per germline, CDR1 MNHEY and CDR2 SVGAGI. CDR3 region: CASSYAGIYEQYF. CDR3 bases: TGTGCCAGCAGTTACGCCGGGATCTACGAGCAGTACTTC.

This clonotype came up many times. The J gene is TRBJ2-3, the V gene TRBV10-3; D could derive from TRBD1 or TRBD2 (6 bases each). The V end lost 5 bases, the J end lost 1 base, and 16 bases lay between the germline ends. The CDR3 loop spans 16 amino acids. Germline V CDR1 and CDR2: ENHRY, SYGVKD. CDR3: CAISPVEGERTDTQYF. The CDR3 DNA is TGTGCCATCAGTCCGGTGGAGGGGGAGCGCACAGATACGCAGTATTTT.

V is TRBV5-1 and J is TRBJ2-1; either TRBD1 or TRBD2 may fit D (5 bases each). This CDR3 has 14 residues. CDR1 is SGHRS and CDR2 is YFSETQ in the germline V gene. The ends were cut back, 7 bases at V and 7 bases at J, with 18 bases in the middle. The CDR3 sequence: CASGTWLAANEQFF. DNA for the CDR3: TGCGCCAGCGGGACCTGGCTAGCAGCGAATGAGCAGTTCTTC.

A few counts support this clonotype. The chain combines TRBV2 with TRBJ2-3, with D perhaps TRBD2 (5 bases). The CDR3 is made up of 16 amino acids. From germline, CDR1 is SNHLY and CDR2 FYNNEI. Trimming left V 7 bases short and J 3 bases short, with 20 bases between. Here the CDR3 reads CASTPEWELRTDTQYF. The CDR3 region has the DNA TGTGCCAGCACTCCCGAGTGGGAGTTAAGGACAGATACGCAGTATTTT.

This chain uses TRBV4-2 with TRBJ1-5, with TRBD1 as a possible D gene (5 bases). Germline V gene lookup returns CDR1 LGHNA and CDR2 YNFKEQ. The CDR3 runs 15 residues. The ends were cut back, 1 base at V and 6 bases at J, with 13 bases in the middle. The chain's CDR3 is CASSQGGGVGQPQHF. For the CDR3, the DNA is TGTGCCAGCAGCCAAGGTGGGGGGGTAGGTCAGCCCCAGCATTTT.

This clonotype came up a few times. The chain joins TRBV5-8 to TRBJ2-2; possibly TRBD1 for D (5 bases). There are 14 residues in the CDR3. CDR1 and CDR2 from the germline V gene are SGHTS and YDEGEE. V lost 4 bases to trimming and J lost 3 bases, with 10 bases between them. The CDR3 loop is CASSLRDDTGELFF. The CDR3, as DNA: TGTGCCAGCAGCCTCAGGGATGACACCGGGGAGCTGTTTTTT. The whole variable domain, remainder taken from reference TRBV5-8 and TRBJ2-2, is EAGVTQSPTHLIKTRGQQATLRCSPISGHTSVYWYQQALGLGLQFLLWYDEGEERNRGNFPPRFSGRQFPNYSSELNVNALELEDSALYLCASSLRDDTGELFFGEGSRLTVL.

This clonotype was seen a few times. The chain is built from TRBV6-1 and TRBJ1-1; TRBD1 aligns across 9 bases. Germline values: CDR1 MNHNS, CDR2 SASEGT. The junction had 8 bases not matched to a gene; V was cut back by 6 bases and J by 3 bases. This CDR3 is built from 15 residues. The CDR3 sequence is CASRELGQGYTEAFF. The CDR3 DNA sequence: TGTGCCAGCAGGGAGTTGGGACAGGGATACACTGAAGCTTTCTTT.

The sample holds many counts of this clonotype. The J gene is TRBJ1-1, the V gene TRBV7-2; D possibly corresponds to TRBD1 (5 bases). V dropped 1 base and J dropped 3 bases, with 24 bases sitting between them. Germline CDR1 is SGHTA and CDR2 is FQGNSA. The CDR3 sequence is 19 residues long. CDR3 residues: CASSLEPVSEMTVDTEAFF. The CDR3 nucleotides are TGTGCCAGCAGCTTAGAACCCGTGTCGGAAATGACAGTTGACACTGAAGCTTTCTTT. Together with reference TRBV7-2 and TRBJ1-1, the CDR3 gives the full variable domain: GAGVSQSPSNKVTEKGKDVELRCDPISGHTALYWYRQSLGQGLEFLIYFQGNSAPDKSGLPSDRFSAERTGGSVSTLTIQRTQQEDSAVYLCASSLEPVSEMTVDTEAFFGQGTRLTVV.

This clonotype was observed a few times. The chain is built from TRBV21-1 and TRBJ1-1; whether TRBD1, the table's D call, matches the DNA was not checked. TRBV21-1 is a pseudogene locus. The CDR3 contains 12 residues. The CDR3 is CASRGQHTEAFF. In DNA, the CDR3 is TGTGCCAGCAGGGGACAGCACACTGAAGCTTTCTTT.

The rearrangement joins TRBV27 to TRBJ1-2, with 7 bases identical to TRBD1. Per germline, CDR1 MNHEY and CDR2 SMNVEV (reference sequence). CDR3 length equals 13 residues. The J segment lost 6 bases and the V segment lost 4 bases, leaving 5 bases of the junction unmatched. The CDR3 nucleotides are TGTGCCAGCAGTTCCCGTCAGGGGGATGGCTACACCTTC. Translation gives CASSSRQGDGYTF.

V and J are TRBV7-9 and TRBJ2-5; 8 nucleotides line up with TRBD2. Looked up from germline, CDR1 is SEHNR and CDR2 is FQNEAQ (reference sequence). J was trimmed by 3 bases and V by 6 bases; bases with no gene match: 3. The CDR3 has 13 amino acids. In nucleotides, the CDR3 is TGTGCCAGCAGGGGACTAGAAAAAGAGACCCAGTACTTC. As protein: CASRGLEKETQYF. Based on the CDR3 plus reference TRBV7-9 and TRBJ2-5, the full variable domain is DTGVSQNPRHKITKRGQNVTFRCDPISEHNRLYWYRQTLGQGPEFLTYFQNEAQLEKSRLLSDRFSAERPKGSFSTLEIQRTEQGDSAMYLCASRGLEKETQYFGPGTRLLVL.